Given below is one T cell receptor (beta chain) in context. The data belong to a study of blood T cell repertoires in COVID-19. Libraries were prepared by immunoSEQ multiplex PCR; TCRdb keeps only in-frame clonotypes and omits some of them. The data contain about 240,000 clones, more than 75% of them singletons. V lost 6 bases, J lost 1 base, and 3 bases stayed unmatched. This CDR3 is built from 14 residues. Germline loops: CDR1 MRHNA, CDR2 SNTAGT. This clonotype was obtained from a woman aged 40 to 50 with acute COVID-19. V is TRBV6-4 and J is TRBJ1-3; TRBD1 matches at 7 bases. Sequenced sample: PBMCs or T cells enriched from blood (not recorded which). As DNA, the CDR3 is TGTGCCAGCAGGACAGGGAAGTCTGGAAACACCATATATTTT. Its translation is CASRTGKSGNTIYF.